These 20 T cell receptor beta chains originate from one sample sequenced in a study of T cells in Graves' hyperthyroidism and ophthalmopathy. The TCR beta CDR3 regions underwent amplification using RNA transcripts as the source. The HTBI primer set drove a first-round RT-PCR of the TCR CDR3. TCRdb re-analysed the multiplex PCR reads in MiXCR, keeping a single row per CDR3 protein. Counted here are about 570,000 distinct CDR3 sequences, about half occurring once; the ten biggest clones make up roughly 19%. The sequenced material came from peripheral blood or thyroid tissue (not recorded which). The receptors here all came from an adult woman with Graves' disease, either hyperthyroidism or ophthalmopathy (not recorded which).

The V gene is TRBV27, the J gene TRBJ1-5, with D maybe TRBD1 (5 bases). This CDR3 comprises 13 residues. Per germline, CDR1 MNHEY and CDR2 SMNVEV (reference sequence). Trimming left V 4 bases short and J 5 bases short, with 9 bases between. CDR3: CASSYGDDQPQHF. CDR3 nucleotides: TGTGCCAGCAGTTACGGGGACGATCAGCCCCAGCATTTT.

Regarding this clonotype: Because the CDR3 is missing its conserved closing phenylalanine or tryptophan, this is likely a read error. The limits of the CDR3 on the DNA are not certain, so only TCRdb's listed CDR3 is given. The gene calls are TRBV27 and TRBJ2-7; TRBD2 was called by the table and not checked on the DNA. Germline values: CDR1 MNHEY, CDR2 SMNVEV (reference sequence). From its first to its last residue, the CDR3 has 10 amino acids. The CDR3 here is CASSLSIGGS.

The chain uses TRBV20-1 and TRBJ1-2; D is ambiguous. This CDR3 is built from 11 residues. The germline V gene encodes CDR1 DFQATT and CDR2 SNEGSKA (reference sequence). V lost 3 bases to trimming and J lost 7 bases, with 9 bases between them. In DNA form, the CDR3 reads TGCAGTGCTAGGGGTGGAGCTGGCTACACCTTC. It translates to CSARGGAGYTF.

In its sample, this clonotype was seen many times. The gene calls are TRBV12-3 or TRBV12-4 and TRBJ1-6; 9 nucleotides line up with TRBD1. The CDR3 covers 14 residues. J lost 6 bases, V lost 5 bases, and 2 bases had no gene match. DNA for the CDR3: TGTGCCAGCAGTCAGGACAGGGGTAATTCACCCCTCCACTTT. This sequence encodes CASSQDRGNSPLHF.

The DNA of the CDR3 is TGTGCCAGCAGTGAAGCGACATACAGATACTACGAGCAGTACTTC. This sequence encodes CASSEATYRYYEQYF. The genes are TRBV2 and TRBJ2-7, with no clear D. V lost 0 bases to trimming and J lost 3 bases, with 12 bases between them. The length of the CDR3 is 15 residues. Germline V gene lookup returns CDR1 SNHLY and CDR2 FYNNEI.

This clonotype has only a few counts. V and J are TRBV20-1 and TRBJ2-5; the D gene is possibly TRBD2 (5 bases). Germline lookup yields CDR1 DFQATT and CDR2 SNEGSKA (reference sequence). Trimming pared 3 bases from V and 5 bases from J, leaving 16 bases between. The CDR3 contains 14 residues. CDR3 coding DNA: TGCAGTGCTAGGACTACGAACACCGGGGAGACCCAGTACTTC. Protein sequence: CSARTTNTGETQYF.

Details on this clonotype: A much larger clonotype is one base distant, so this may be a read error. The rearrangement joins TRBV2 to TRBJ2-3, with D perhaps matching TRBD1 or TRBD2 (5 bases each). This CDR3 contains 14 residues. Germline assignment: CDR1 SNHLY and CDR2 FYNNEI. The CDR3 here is CASSTGFSTGTQYF. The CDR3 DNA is TGTGCCAGCAGCACGGGATTTTCCACAGGTACGCAGTATTTT.

This chain's CDR3 is CAIRGATDTEAFF. The CDR3 nucleotides are TGTGCCATCAGGGGGGCCACGGACACTGAAGCTTTCTTT. This chain uses TRBV10-3 with TRBJ1-1, with D possibly matching TRBD1 (6 bases). The V gene lost 6 bases and the J gene lost 3 bases, with 11 bases spanning the gap. This CDR3 has 13 residues. Germline-derived CDR1 and CDR2 are ENHRY and SYGVKD.

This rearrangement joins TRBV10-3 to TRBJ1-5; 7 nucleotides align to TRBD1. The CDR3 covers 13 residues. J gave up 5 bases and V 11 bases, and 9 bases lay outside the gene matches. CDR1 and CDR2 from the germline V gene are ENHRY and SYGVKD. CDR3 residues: CASMDRWDQPQHF. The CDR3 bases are TGTGCCTCGATGGACAGGTGGGATCAGCCCCAGCATTTT.

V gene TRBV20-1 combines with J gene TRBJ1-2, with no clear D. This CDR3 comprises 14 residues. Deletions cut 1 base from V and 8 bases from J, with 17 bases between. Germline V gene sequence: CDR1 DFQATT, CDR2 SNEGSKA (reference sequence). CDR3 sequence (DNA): TGCAGTGCTAGAGTGTCCAGGACGAGGGAAGGCTACACCTTC. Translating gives CSARVSRTREGYTF.

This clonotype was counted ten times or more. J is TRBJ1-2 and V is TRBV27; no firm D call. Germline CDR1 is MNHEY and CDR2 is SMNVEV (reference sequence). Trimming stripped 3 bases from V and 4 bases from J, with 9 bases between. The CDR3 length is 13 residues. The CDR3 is CASSLERVYGYTF. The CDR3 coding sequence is TGTGCCAGCAGTTTGGAGAGAGTCTATGGCTACACCTTC.

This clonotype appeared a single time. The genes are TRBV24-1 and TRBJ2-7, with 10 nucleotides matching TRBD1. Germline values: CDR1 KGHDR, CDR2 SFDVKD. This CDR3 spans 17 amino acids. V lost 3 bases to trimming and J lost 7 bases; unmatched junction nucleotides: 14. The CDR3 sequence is CATSDLVRDRGTGEQYF. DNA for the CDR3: TGTGCCACCAGTGATCTCGTCCGGGACAGGGGTACCGGGGAGCAGTACTTC.

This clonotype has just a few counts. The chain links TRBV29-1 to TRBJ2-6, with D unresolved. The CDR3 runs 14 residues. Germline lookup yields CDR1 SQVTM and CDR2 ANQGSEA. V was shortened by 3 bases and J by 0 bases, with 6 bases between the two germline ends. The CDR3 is CSVEAASGANVLTF. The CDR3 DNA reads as TGCAGCGTTGAGGCCGCCTCTGGGGCCAACGTCCTGACTTTC. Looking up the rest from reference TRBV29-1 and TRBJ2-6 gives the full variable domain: SAVISQKPSRDICQRGTSLTIQCQVDSQVTMMFWYRQQPGQSLTLIATANQGSEATYESGFVIDKFPISRPNLTFSTLTVSNMSPEDSSIYLCSVEAASGANVLTFGAGSRLTVL.

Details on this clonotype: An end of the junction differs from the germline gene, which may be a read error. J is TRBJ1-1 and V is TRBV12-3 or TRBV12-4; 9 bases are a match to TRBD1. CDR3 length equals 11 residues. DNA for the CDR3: TGTGCCAGCAGGCGCTCCGGGACAGGGAGATTT. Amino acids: CASRRSGTGRF.

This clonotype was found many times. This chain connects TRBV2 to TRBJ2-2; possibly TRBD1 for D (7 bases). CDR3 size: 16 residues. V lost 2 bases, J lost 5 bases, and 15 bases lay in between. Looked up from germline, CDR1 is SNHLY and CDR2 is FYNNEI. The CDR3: CASSEQGGKNTGELFF. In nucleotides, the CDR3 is TGTGCCAGCAGTGAACAGGGGGGAAAGAATACCGGGGAGCTGTTTTTT.

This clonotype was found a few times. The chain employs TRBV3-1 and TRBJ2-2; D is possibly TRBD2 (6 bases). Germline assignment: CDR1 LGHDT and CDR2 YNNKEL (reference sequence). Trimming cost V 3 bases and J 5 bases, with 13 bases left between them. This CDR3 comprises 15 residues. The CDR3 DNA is TGTGCCAGCAGCCAGGGCCCCCTAGCGACCGGGGAGCTGTTTTTT. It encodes CASSQGPLATGELFF. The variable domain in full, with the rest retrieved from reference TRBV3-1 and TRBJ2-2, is DTAVSQTPKYLVTQMGNDKSIKCEQNLGHDTMYWYKQDSKKFLKIMFSYNNKELIINETVPNRFSPKSPDKAHLNLHINSLELGDSAVYFCASSQGPLATGELFFGEGSRLTVL.

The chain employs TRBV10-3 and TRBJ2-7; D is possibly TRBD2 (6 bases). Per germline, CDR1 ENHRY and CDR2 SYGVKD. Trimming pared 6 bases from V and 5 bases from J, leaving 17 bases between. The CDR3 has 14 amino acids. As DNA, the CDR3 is TGTGCCATCAGCTTGGAGGGAACTAACGACGAGCAGTACTTC. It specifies CAISLEGTNDEQYF.

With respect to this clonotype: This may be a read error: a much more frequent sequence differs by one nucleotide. CDR3 region: CASSEEGKETQYF. In nucleotides, the CDR3 is TGTGCCAGCAGTGAGGAGGGGAAAGAGACCCAGTACTTC. V usage is TRBV6-1 and J usage is TRBJ2-5, with TRBD2 as a possible D gene (6 bases). Trimming cost V 3 bases and J 3 bases, with 8 bases left between them. CDR1 is MNHNS, CDR2 SASEGT, per germline. This CDR3 has 13 residues.

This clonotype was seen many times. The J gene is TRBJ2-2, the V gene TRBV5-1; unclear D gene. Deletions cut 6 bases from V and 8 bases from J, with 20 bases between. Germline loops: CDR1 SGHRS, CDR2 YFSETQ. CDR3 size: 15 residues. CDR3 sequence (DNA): TGCGCCAGCACCCGATCACAGTCTTTTCCTGGGGAGCTGTTTTTT. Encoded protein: CASTRSQSFPGELFF.

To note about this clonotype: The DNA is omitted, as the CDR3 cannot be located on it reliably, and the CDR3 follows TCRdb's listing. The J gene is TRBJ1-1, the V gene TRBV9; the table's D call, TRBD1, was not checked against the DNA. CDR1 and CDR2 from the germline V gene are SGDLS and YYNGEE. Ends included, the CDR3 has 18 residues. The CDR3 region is CASSPTGGLEQYFAEAFF.